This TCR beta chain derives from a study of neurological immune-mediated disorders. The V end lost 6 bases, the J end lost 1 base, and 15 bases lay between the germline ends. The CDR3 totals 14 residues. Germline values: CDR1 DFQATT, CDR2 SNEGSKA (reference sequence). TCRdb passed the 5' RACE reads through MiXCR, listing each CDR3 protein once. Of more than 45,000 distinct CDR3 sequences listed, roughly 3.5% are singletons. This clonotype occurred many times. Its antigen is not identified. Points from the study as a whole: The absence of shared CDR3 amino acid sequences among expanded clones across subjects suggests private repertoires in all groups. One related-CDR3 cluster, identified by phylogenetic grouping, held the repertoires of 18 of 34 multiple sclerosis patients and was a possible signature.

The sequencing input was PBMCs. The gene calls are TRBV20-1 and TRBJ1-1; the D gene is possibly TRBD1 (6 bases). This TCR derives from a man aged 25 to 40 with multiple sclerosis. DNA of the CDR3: TGCAGTGCCCGGGCAACAGGGTCGAACACTGAAGCTTTCTTT. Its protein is CSARATGSNTEAFF.